The clone carrying this T cell receptor beta chain was seen at least ten times. What it binds is not known. This specimen belongs to a study of response to subunit inactivated influenza vaccine. The CDR3 is 17 residues long. Germline-derived CDR1 and CDR2 are SEHNR and FQNEAQ (reference sequence). The junction had 9 bases not matched to a gene; V was cut back by 0 bases and J by 4 bases. Study findings and constraints: Authors suggested each seasonal influenza vaccination recruits few new T cells.

TCRdb reprocessed the RT-PCR reads with MiXCR, giving one entry per CDR3 protein. This table has hundreds of thousands of distinct CDR3 sequences, about a tenth appearing once. This clonotype was obtained from a man aged 50 to 59 who received an inactivated influenza vaccine. Sequenced here: PBMCs from blood, sampled 45 days after vaccination. The chain has TRBV7-9 and TRBJ1-1; TRBD1 matches 9 bases. CDR3 sequence (DNA): TGTGCCAGCAGCTTAGCGGACAGGGGATTTTTGAGCACTGAAGCTTTCTTT. This codes for CASSLADRGFLSTEAFF.